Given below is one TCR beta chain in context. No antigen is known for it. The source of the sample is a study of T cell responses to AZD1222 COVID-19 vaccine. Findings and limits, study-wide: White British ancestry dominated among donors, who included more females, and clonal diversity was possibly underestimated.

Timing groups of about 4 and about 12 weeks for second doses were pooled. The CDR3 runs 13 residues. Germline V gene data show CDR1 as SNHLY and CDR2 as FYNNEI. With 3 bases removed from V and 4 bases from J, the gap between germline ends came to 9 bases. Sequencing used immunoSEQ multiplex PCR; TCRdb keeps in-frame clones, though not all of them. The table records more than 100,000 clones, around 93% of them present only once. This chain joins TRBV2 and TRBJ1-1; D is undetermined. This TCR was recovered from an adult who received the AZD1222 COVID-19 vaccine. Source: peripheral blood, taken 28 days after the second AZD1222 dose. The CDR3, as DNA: TGTGCCAGCAGTGAGGAAAAGGGCACTGAAGCTTTCTTT. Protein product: CASSEEKGTEAFF. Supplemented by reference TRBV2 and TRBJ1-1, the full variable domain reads EPEVTQTPSHQVTQMGQEVILRCVPISNHLYFYWYRQILGQKVEFLVSFYNNEISEKSEIFDDQFSVERPDGSNFTLKIRSTKLEDSAMYFCASSEEKGTEAFFGQGTRLTVV.